This T cell receptor beta chain is from a study of PD-1 blockade in classical Hodgkin lymphoma. All trial patients relapsed after autologous stem cell transplantation. Only in-frame clones appear in the TCRdb table, and some are missing; sequencing was by immunoSEQ multiplex PCR. Altogether some 100,000 clones are present, more than 85% being singletons, with the ten largest covering around 7%. V lost 5 bases and J 8 bases, leaving 22 bases between the germline ends. There are 15 residues in the CDR3. Germline CDR1 SGHRS, CDR2 YFSETQ. About this clone: Antigen: not known.

Whole-study results and caveats: At C4D1, TCR diversity had climbed significantly for CD4+ cells, though not for CD8+ cells.

The sequences come from peripheral blood mononuclear cells (PBMCs), collected before the second cycle of nivolumab. The gene calls are TRBV5-1 and TRBJ1-2; no reliable D call. The origin of this receptor is a human donor with classical Hodgkin lymphoma. This CDR3 is CASRPFPDGGIGYTF. CDR3 coding DNA: TGCGCCAGCAGACCATTCCCGGACGGAGGCATCGGCTACACCTTC.